The entry that follows covers one TCR beta chain sequence. It has no known antigen specificity. A single base separates this from a much larger clone, so it may be a read error. CDR1 and CDR2 (SGHTA, FQGNSA) derive from the germline V gene. There are 13 amino acids in the CDR3, from cysteine to phenylalanine inclusive. Here the CDR3 DNA is all that survives: 39 bases in frame from base 1. V loses 3 bases of germline sequence and J loses 7 bases, and the interval between the two ends is 12 bases. TCRbeta CDR3 regions were amplified from genomic DNA by means of the immunoSEQ Assay, a bias-controlled multiplex PCR. The original pipeline was this. The number of nucleated cells in each sample was estimated by amplification of reference gene primers within the assay. To quantify the absolute abundance of each unique TCRbeta CDR3 rearrangement, sequence reads were collapsed and filtered. Productive Simpson clonality was computed per sample as the square root of Simpson's diversity index over productive rearrangements. TCRdb obtained this table from immuneACCESS and retained in-frame rearrangements with V and J assigned. These tables miss some clones; where compared with another copy, unresolved V genes account for less than half of the shortfall, and the remainder is unexplained. That table supplies the V and J calls and clone size; D and trimming were determined from the DNA. The sample contains about 71,000 clones, roughly 83% of them found a single time. Under 30% of the sample goes to the ten largest clones.

This specimen comes from a study of blood T cell repertoires in COVID-19 (dated by TCRdb to the early 2020s). Turning to the overall study: The collaborator samples originated in the United States, Italy and Spain and spanned the acute and convalescent phases of COVID-19. HLA class I and class II types, where available, came from metadata supplied by the sample provider rather than from assay-based typing. The repertoires were made available in a free public database intended to serve as a resource for research on the immune response to SARS-CoV-2. The samples were drawn from the first 160 participants of the ongoing ImmuneRACE study and from 1,254 subjects provided by 6 global collaborators. Sample metadata almost always included a de-identified subject ID, COVID-19 status, age in years and sex. The material from the prospective study consisted of cDNA or gDNA derived from T cells, B-cell-depleted T cells, or PBMCs. The dataset comprised deeply sampled blood TCRbeta repertoires from subjects exposed to, actively infected with, or recovered from COVID-19.

Whole blood was collected in K2EDTA tubes by collaborating institutions according to the institutions' own protocols. For TCRbeta analysis, collaborators shipped samples as frozen whole blood, isolated PBMCs, or DNA extracted from either of those sample types. Overall study outcomes, separate from this receptor: How much clinical and demographic metadata was included differed by source and by participant, and the metadata was provided uncurated.

The sequencing input was peripheral blood. The chain is assembled from TRBV7-2 and TRBJ1-2, with TRBD1 perhaps the D gene, on 5 matching bases. The sequence derives from a man between 65 and 85 years old with acute or convalescent COVID-19. At the DNA level, the sequence is TGTGCCAGCAGCTTCGAAAGGGGAGGTGGCTACACCTTC. This yields the protein CASSFERGGGYTF.